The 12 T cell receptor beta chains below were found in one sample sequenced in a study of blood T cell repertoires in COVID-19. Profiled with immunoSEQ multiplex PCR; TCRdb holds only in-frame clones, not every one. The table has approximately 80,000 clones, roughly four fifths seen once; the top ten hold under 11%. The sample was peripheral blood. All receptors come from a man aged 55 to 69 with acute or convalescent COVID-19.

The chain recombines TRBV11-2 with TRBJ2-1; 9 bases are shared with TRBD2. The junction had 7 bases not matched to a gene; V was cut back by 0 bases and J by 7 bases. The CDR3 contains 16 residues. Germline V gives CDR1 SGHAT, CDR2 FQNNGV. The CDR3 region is CASSLELAGWSNEQFF. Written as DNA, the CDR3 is TGTGCCAGCAGCTTAGAGCTAGCGGGATGGAGTAATGAGCAGTTCTTC.

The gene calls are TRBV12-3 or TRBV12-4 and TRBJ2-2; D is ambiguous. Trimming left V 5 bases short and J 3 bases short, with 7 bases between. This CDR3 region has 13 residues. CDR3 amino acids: CASSRLDTGELFF. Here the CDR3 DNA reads TGTGCCAGCAGTCGTTTAGACACCGGGGAGCTGTTTTTT.

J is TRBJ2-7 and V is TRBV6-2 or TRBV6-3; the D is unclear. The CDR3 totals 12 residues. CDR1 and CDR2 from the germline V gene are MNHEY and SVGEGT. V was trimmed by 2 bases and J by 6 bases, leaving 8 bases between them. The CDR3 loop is CASSYPPPEQYF. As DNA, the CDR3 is TGTGCCAGCAGTTACCCTCCCCCCGAGCAGTACTTC.

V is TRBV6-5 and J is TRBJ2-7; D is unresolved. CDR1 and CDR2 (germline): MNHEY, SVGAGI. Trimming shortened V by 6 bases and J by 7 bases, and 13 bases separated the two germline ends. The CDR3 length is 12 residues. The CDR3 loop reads CASSPDSLEQYF. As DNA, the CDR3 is TGTGCCAGCAGCCCCGACTCGTTAGAGCAGTACTTC.

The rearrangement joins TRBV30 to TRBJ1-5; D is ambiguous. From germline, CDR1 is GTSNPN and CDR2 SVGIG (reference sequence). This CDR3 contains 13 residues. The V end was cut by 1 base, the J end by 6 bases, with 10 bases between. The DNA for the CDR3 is TGTGCCTGGAGTGACCAAGAGTCTCAGCCCCAGCATTTT. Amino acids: CAWSDQESQPQHF. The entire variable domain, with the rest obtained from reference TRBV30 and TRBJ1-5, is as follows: SQTIHQWPATLVQPVGSPLSLECTVEGTSNPNLYWYRQAAGRGLQLLFYSVGIGQISSEVPQNLSASRPQDRQFILSSKKLLLSDSGFYLCAWSDQESQPQHFGDGTRLSIL.

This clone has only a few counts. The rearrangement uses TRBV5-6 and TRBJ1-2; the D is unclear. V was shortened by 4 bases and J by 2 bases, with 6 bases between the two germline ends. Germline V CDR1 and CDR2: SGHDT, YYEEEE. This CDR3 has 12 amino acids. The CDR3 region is CASSRENYGYTF. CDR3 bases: TGTGCCAGCAGCCGTGAGAACTATGGCTACACCTTC.

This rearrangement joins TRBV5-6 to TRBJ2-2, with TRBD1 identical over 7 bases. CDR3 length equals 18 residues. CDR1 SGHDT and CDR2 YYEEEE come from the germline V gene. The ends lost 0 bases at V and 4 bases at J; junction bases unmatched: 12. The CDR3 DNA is TGTGCCAGCAGCTTGGAACGATTAAGGGGGCGCAGCACCGGGGAGCTGTTTTTT. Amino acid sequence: CASSLERLRGRSTGELFF. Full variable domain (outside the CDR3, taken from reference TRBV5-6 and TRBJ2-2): DAGVTQSPTHLIKTRGQQVTLRCSPKSGHDTVSWYQQALGQGPQFIFQYYEEEERQRGNFPDRFSGHQFPNYSSELNVNALLLGDSALYLCASSLERLRGRSTGELFFGEGSRLTVL.

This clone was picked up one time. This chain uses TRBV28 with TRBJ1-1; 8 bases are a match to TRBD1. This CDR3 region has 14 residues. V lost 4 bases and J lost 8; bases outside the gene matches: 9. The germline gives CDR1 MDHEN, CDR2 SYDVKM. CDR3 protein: CASSSQQGAREAFF. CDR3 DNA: TGTGCCAGCAGTTCTCAGCAGGGGGCTAGAGAAGCTTTCTTT.

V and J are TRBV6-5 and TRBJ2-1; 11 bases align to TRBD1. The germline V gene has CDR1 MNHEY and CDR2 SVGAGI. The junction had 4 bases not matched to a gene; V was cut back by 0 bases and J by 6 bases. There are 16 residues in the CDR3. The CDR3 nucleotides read TGTGCCAGCAGTTACTCGCCGGGACAGGGGGGCAATGAGCAGTTCTTC. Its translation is CASSYSPGQGGNEQFF.

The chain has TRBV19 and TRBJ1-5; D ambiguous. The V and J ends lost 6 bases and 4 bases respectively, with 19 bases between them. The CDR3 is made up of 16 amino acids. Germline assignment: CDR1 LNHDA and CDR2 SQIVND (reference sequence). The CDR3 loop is CASRIASAGGNQPQHF. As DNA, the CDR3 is TGTGCCAGTAGAATCGCGTCGGCCGGAGGAAATCAGCCCCAGCATTTT. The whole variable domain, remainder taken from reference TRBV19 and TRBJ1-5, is DGGITQSPKYLFRKEGQNVTLSCEQNLNHDAMYWYRQDPGQGLRLIYYSQIVNDFQKGDIAEGYSVSREKKESFPLTVTSAQKNPTAFYLCASRIASAGGNQPQHFGDGTRLSIL.

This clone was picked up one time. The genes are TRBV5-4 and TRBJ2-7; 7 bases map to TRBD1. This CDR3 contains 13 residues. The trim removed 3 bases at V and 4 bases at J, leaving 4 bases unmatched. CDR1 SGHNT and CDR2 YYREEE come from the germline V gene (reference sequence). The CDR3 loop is CASSSDRVYEQYF. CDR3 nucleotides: TGTGCCAGCAGCTCAGACAGGGTTTACGAGCAGTACTTC.

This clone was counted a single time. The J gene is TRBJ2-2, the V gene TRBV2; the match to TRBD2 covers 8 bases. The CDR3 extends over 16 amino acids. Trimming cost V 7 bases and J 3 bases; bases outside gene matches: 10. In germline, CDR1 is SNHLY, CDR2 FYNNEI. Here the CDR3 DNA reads TGTGCCAGCACTTCTTCGGGGGGGCGCGACACCGGGGAGCTGTTTTTT. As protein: CASTSSGGRDTGELFF.